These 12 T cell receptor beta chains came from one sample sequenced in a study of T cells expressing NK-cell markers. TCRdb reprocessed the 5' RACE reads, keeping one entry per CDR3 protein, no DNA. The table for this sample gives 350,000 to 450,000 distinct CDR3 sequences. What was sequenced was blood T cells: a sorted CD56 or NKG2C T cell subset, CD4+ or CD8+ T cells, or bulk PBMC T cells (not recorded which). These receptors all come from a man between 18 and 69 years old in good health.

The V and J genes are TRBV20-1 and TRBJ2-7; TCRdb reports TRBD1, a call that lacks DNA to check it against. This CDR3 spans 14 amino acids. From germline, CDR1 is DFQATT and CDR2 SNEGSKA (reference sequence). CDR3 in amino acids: CSAIGQGFRYEQYF.

CDR3 region: CSVGRQGFYEQYF. This chain connects TRBV29-1 to TRBJ2-7; the TRBD1 assignment by TCRdb is unverifiable without DNA. Looked up from germline, CDR1 is SQVTM and CDR2 is ANQGSEA. CDR3 size: 13 residues.

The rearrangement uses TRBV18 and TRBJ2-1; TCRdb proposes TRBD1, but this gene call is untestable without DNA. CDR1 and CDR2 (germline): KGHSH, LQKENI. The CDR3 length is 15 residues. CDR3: CASSPRTGEGGEQFF.

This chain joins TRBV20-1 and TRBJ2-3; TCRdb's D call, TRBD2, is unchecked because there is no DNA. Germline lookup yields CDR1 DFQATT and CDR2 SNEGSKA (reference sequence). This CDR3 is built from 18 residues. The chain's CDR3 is CSARQASGGPAGTDTQYF.

CDR3 sequence reads: CASSQGIGAAYEQYF. The rearrangement links TRBV18 to TRBJ2-7; TCRdb's D call of TRBD1 is untestable without DNA. The germline V gene has CDR1 KGHSH and CDR2 LQKENI. This CDR3 has 15 residues.

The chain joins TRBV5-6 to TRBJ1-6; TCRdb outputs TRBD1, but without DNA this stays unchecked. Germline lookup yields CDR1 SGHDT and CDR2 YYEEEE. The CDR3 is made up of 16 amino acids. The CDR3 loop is CASSLAPGEGDSPLHF.

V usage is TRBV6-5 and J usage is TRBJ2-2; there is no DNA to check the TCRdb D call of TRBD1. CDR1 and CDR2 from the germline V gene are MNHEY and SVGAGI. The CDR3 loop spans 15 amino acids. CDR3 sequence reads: CASSYGTGGPGELFF.

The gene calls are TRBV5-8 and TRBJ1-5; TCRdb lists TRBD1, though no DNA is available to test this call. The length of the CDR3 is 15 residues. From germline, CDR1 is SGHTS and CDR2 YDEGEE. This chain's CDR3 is CASSNPGHFLLAQHF.

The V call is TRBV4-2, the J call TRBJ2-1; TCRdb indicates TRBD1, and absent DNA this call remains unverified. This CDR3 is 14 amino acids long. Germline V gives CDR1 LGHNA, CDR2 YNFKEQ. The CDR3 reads CASSPPGPYNEQFF.

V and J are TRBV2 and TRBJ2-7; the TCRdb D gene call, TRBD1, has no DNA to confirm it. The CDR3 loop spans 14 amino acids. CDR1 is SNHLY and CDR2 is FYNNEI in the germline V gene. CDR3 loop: CASSEAGQGFKQYF.

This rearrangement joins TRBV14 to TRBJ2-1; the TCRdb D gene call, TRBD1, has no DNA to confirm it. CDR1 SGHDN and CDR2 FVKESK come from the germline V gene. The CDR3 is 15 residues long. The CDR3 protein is CASSRQVRNLNEQFF.

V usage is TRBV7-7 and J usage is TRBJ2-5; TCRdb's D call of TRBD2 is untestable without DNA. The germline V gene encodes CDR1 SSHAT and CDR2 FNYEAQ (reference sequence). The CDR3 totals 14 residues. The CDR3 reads CASGNRGPAETQYF.